This T cell receptor beta chain is drawn from a study of cytomegalovirus exposure and HLA in healthy donors. This clone was detected only a few times. Its antigen is unidentified. Both 60 Vbeta primers and 13 Jbeta primers went into the PCR. Authors' data handling: Among the unique TCR beta chains that a later analysis counted, 80 million to 100 million in all, 9.5 million to 11 million were shared. The assay was immunoSEQ multiplex PCR, and TCRdb's table has in-frame clones only and misses some. V, J and clone size are taken as reported in that table, and D and trimming were inferred from the DNA itself. In the table there are about 150,000 clones, 60% to 85% of which are singletons. Overall study findings and caveats: As a later analysis revealed, most CMV-associated TCR beta chains appeared HLA-restricted. The study listed some 160 cytomegalovirus-associated TCR beta chains. Some highly shared sequence variants likely arose as a pipeline artifact.

The clonotype was recovered from a woman between 40 and 55 years old in good health and CMV-seropositive. Sequenced input: PBMCs.

The CDR3 is CASSPMTAQNTEAFF. The CDR3 bases are TGTGCCAGCAGCCCGATGACAGCACAGAACACTGAAGCTTTCTTT. The J gene is TRBJ1-1, the V gene TRBV7-9, with TRBD1 as a possible D gene (5 bases). CDR1 is SEHNR and CDR2 is FQNEAQ in the germline V gene (reference sequence). The length of the CDR3 is 15 residues. The V end was cut by 5 bases, the J end by 1 base, with 14 bases between.